The 2 T cell receptor beta chains below all came from one sample that was sequenced in a study of cytomegalovirus exposure and HLA in healthy donors (dated by TCRdb to the late 2010s). Library prep was done by the immunoSEQ multiplex PCR assay. For the multiplex PCR, a mixture combining 60 forward primers for TCR Vbeta segments and 13 reverse primers for TCR Jbeta segments was used. This immuneACCESS table, as held by TCRdb, lists in-frame sequences with V and J called but not all clones. Of the missing ones, under half trace to an unresolved V gene in checked studies; the others have no known cause. The sample table contains about 82,000 clones; only one count was recorded for over 65% of them. Jointly, the top ten make up approximately 3.2% of the sample. Sequencing was carried out using PBMCs. All receptors derive from a man aged 45-60 years in good health and CMV-seronegative.

The sample holds many counts of this clone. The chain combines TRBV16 with TRBJ1-6, with D unclear. The V and J ends lost 1 base and 9 bases respectively, with 16 bases between them. CDR3 length: 16 residues. Germline CDR1 reads KGHSY; CDR2 reads FQNENV. The CDR3 DNA sequence: TGTGCCAGCAGCCAATTAGGTGTCGGGAATAGTTCACCCCTCCACTTT. Translated, it gives CASSQLGVGNSSPLHF.

The chain recombines TRBV6-1 with TRBJ2-2; D not resolved. V was cut by 7 bases and J by 2 bases, with 14 bases left in between. Germline V gives CDR1 MNHNS, CDR2 SASEGT. The CDR3 has 15 amino acids. Here the CDR3 DNA reads TGTGCCAGCATCCCCCGAACAATAAACACCGGGGAGCTGTTTTTT. Translated, it gives CASIPRTINTGELFF.